These 22 T cell receptor beta chains were all obtained from the same sample, sequenced in a study of beta chain features in type 1 diabetes (dated by TCRdb to 2016 to 2018). Results and caveats for the whole study, not just this receptor: A moderate but significant shortening of TCRB CDR3 length was observed in type 1 diabetes patients in all four CD4+ subsets.

What these receptors recognize is not known. The library relied on the immunoSEQ multiplex PCR assay. The High Capacity cDNA Reverse Transcription Kit was used to reverse transcribe all of the isolated RNA, meaning that expressed TCRB transcripts were what got sequenced. TCRdb's version of the immuneACCESS table is confined to in-frame rearrangements and falls short of the full clone set. An unresolved V gene accounts for under half of the shortfall where checked; the remainder is of unknown origin. The sample yields roughly 100,000 clones; 25% to 35% were counted once. The top ten clones comprise 0.5% to 0.6% of the sample. The sample was central memory CD4+ T cells from blood. Receptors originate from a young woman with type 1 diabetes.

The rearrangement uses TRBV11-3 and TRBJ2-5, with D maybe TRBD1 (6 bases). The CDR3 covers 14 residues. The germline V gene has CDR1 SGHNT and CDR2 YENEEA. Trimming took off 1 base at V and 3 bases at J, with 9 bases between the two ends. CDR3 amino acids: CASSLGPGEETQYF. The CDR3 region has the DNA TGTGCCAGCAGCTTAGGGCCAGGGGAAGAGACCCAGTACTTC.

This chain uses TRBV2 with TRBJ1-1; D perhaps matches TRBD1 (5 bases). From germline, CDR1 is SNHLY and CDR2 FYNNEI. V was pared by 6 bases and J by 0 bases, with 11 bases between. CDR3 size: 14 residues. CDR3 sequence (DNA): TGTGCCAGCAGGACAGTTGTTCTGAACACTGAAGCTTTCTTT. This sequence encodes CASRTVVLNTEAFF.

The rearrangement joins TRBV6-1 to TRBJ2-3; possible D gene TRBD1, 7 bases. V was cut by 4 bases and J by 0 bases, with 11 bases left in between. Looked up from germline, CDR1 is MNHNS and CDR2 is SASEGT. This CDR3 has 15 amino acids. The CDR3 DNA reads TGTGCCAGCAGTGGGAGGGGGCCGAGCACAGATACGCAGTATTTT. It is translated as CASSGRGPSTDTQYF.

The chain recombines TRBV5-1 with TRBJ2-5; D unresolved. The germline V and J ends were trimmed by 0 bases and 5 bases, with 8 bases remaining between them. From germline, CDR1 is SGHRS and CDR2 YFSETQ. This CDR3 is built from 13 residues. DNA of the CDR3: TGCGCCAGCAGCTTGGATCTCTCGGAGACCCAGTACTTC. It translates to CASSLDLSETQYF. Full variable domain (remainder filled in from reference TRBV5-1 and TRBJ2-5): KAGVTQTPRYLIKTRGQQVTLSCSPISGHRSVSWYQQTPGQGLQFLFEYFSETQRNKGNFPGRFSGRQFSNSRSEMNVSTLELGDSALYLCASSLDLSETQYFGPGTRLLVL.

CDR3 DNA: TGTGCCAGCTCACCGGGGACAGGAATGAACACTGAAGCTTTCTTT. Its protein is CASSPGTGMNTEAFF. The chain uses TRBV18 and TRBJ1-1; TRBD1 aligns across 8 bases. The germline V gene has CDR1 KGHSH and CDR2 LQKENI. V lost 3 bases and J lost 0; bases outside the gene matches: 3. This CDR3 spans 15 amino acids.

The chain has TRBV7-3 and TRBJ2-3; 7 bases map to TRBD2. With V trimmed by 5 bases and J by 5 bases, 10 bases remained unmatched. Germline V gives CDR1 SGHTA, CDR2 FQGTGA. CDR3 size: 15 residues. This CDR3 reads CASSRRGGHQDTQYF. As DNA, the CDR3 is TGTGCCAGCAGCAGGCGGGGAGGGCATCAAGATACGCAGTATTTT.

This clone showed up just a few times. This chain connects TRBV2 to TRBJ2-2, with D possibly being TRBD2 (5 bases). This CDR3 is 14 amino acids long. The V end was cut by 4 bases, the J end by 6 bases, with 12 bases between. Germline V gene data show CDR1 as SNHLY and CDR2 as FYNNEI. The CDR3 region is CASSGERVSGELFF. The CDR3 nucleotides are TGTGCCAGCAGTGGGGAGAGAGTTTCCGGGGAGCTGTTTTTT. The entire variable domain, with the rest obtained from reference TRBV2 and TRBJ2-2, is as follows: EPEVTQTPSHQVTQMGQEVILRCVPISNHLYFYWYRQILGQKVEFLVSFYNNEISEKSEIFDDQFSVERPDGSNFTLKIRSTKLEDSAMYFCASSGERVSGELFFGEGSRLTVL.

This clone was recorded a few times. The chain recombines TRBV27 with TRBJ2-1, with 9 bases matching TRBD2. The CDR3 is made up of 16 amino acids. The germline gives CDR1 MNHEY, CDR2 SMNVEV (reference sequence). V trimming: 2 bases; J trimming: 6 bases; junction bases outside the gene matches: 8. This CDR3 is CASSLGPLAGTNEQFF. CDR3 nucleotides: TGTGCCAGCAGTTTAGGTCCCCTAGCGGGAACCAATGAGCAGTTCTTC.

The chain joins TRBV30 to TRBJ2-5; 14 nucleotides align to TRBD2. Germline V gene lookup returns CDR1 GTSNPN and CDR2 SVGIG (reference sequence). V lost 1 base, J lost 5 bases, and 6 bases stayed unmatched. This CDR3 comprises 16 residues. CDR3 nucleotide sequence: TGTGCCTGGAGTGCAGGACTAGCGGGAGGAGGGGAGACCCAGTACTTC. It is translated as CAWSAGLAGGGETQYF.

The chain employs TRBV28 and TRBJ1-1; no firm D call. The V gene's germline CDR1 is MDHEN and CDR2 SYDVKM. Trimming stripped 5 bases from V and 4 bases from J, with 14 bases between. The CDR3 consists of 14 residues. The CDR3 here is CASSLPTRGTEAFF. The CDR3 nucleotides are TGTGCCAGCAGTCTGCCGACCCGGGGCACTGAAGCTTTCTTT.

V is TRBV5-4 and J is TRBJ2-2; D unclear. V lost 0 bases and J lost 1, with 7 bases in between. The CDR3 runs 15 residues. Germline CDR1 and CDR2: SGHNT and YYREEE (reference sequence). The CDR3 spells CASSLGARNTGELFF. The DNA for the CDR3 is TGTGCCAGCAGCTTGGGGGCCAGGAACACCGGGGAGCTGTTTTTT. The full variable domain, with the rest looked up from reference TRBV5-4 and TRBJ2-2, is ETGVTQSPTHLIKTRGQQVTLRCSSQSGHNTVSWYQQALGQGPQFIFQYYREEENGRGNFPPRFSGLQFPNYSSELNVNALELDDSALYLCASSLGARNTGELFFGEGSRLTVL.

The table lists this clone with a few counts. The chain has TRBV30 and TRBJ2-7; 9 bases match TRBD2. After removal of 4 bases from V and 0 bases from J, the junction contained 4 bases not matched to a gene. The CDR3 is 14 amino acids. From germline, CDR1 is GTSNPN and CDR2 SVGIG (reference sequence). This CDR3 reads CAWIRLADSYEQYF. Written as DNA, the CDR3 is TGTGCCTGGATTCGACTAGCGGACTCCTACGAGCAGTACTTC.

This clone appeared many times. The chain couples TRBV10-3 to TRBJ2-5; 9 positions match TRBD1. This CDR3 has 15 amino acids. V trimming: 8 bases; J trimming: 0 bases; junction bases outside the gene matches: 7. Germline lookup yields CDR1 ENHRY and CDR2 SYGVKD. In nucleotides, the CDR3 is TGTGCCATCCGCACAGGGGGCGCCAACCAAGAGACCCAGTACTTC. Its protein is CAIRTGGANQETQYF.

This clone was seen a handful of times. The gene calls are TRBV12-5 and TRBJ2-1, with 12 bases aligning to TRBD2. In germline, CDR1 is LGHNT, CDR2 FRNRAP. The CDR3 totals 16 residues. V dropped 5 bases and J dropped 9; count of bases not matched to a gene: 11. The CDR3 DNA sequence: TGTGCTAGTGGTACAAACCCTAGCGGGAGGGCCCGTGAGCAGTTCTTC. It codes for CASGTNPSGRAREQFF.

The chain employs TRBV2 and TRBJ2-2; 10 nucleotides line up with TRBD2. Germline V gene data show CDR1 as SNHLY and CDR2 as FYNNEI. There are 17 residues in the CDR3. Trimming cost V 7 bases and J 6 bases; bases outside gene matches: 14. The CDR3 here is CASKEVGSGRASGELFF. The CDR3 nucleotides read TGTGCCAGCAAGGAGGTGGGGAGCGGGAGGGCCTCCGGGGAGCTGTTTTTT.

The V call is TRBV19, the J call TRBJ2-1; D remains ambiguous. Trimming took 5 bases from V and 0 from J, leaving 8 bases between them. Germline CDR1 reads LNHDA; CDR2 reads SQIVND (reference sequence). CDR3 length equals 14 residues. Here the CDR3 DNA reads TGTGCCAGTAGTTCTACCATCTCCTACAATGAGCAGTTCTTC. Its protein is CASSSTISYNEQFF.

This clone has more than one count but fewer than ten. The genes are TRBV25-1 and TRBJ2-2; TRBD1 matches 7 bases. V was pared by 6 bases and J by 5 bases, with 3 bases of the junction left unmatched. The germline gives CDR1 MGHDK, CDR2 SYGVNS. CDR3 size: 13 residues. This CDR3 is CASRDRKTGELFF. The CDR3 region has the DNA TGTGCCAGCAGGGACAGGAAAACCGGGGAGCTGTTTTTT.

This clone was observed a few times. The CDR3 reads CASSPPTYPEGTQYF. CDR3 DNA sequence: TGTGCCAGCTCACCACCGACATACCCAGAGGGGACCCAGTACTTC. The gene calls are TRBV18 and TRBJ2-5; perhaps TRBD2 as D (5 bases). CDR3 length: 15 amino acids. Per germline, CDR1 KGHSH and CDR2 LQKENI. With 0 bases removed from V and 7 bases from J, the gap between germline ends came to 15 bases.

This rearrangement joins TRBV7-9 to TRBJ2-3, with TRBD1 identical over 7 bases. Germline CDR1 and CDR2: SEHNR and FQNEAQ (reference sequence). Losses at the gene ends were 7 bases for V and 3 bases for J; bases not matched to a gene: 10. CDR3 size: 15 residues. DNA for the CDR3: TGTGCCAGCAACCCCGACAGGGAAGGTACAGATACGCAGTATTTT. This sequence encodes CASNPDREGTDTQYF.

This clone was seen more than once but under ten times. The V and J genes are TRBV18 and TRBJ2-7, with 14 bases identical to TRBD2. Trimming removed 4 bases from V and 1 base from J; junction bases left unmatched: 9. The CDR3 has 18 amino acids. Germline V gene sequence: CDR1 KGHSH, CDR2 LQKENI. The DNA of the CDR3 is TGTGCCAGCTCACGGGGACTAGCGGGAGCTACTGGTTCCTACGAGCAGTACTTC. The encoded protein is CASSRGLAGATGSYEQYF.

The V call is TRBV9, the J call TRBJ2-1; TRBD2 matches 10 bases. J was trimmed by 0 bases and V by 4 bases; bases with no gene match: 10. This CDR3 has 18 amino acids. CDR1 and CDR2 from the germline V gene are SGDLS and YYNGEE. CDR3: CASSPFGAGGSSYNEQFF. The CDR3 DNA reads TGTGCCAGCAGCCCCTTTGGAGCGGGAGGGTCCTCCTACAATGAGCAGTTCTTC.

The chain is built from TRBV19 and TRBJ2-1; D not resolved. The CDR3 totals 15 residues. CDR1 LNHDA and CDR2 SQIVND come from the germline V gene (reference sequence). The V end lost 4 bases, the J end lost 4 bases, and 14 bases lay between the germline ends. CDR3 sequence (DNA): TGTGCCAGTAGTAAATCCTTGAGCCAATACAATGAGCAGTTCTTC. Amino acid sequence: CASSKSLSQYNEQFF. Full variable domain (outside the CDR3, taken from reference TRBV19 and TRBJ2-1): DGGITQSPKYLFRKEGQNVTLSCEQNLNHDAMYWYRQDPGQGLRLIYYSQIVNDFQKGDIAEGYSVSREKKESFPLTVTSAQKNPTAFYLCASSKSLSQYNEQFFGPGTRLTVL.